This T cell receptor (beta chain) appears in the sequencing data of a study of blood T cells in healthy people across ages. Study-wide results and caveats: Possibly confounding the expanded clonotype changes was the fact that donor CMV status was unknown.

The second PCR ran roughly 6 to 12 cycles with a sample-barcoded 5' primer and J-beta primers. TCRdb ran MiXCR on the 5' RACE reads and lists one entry per CDR3 protein. Of fewer than 900,000 distinct CDR3 sequences in the sample, approximately 50% were seen once. Germline CDR1 SGHRS, CDR2 YFSETQ. The CDR3 consists of 16 residues. As concerns this clonotype: Antigen: not known.

The source material was blood. The chain is built from TRBV5-1 and TRBJ2-5; D could derive from TRBD1 or TRBD2 (5 bases each). The DNA matches TRBJ2-7 better at its end, which makes the J call doubtful. This TCR was sampled from a woman aged 55 to 70 in good health. The CDR3 nucleotides are TGCGCCAGCAGCCTCTTACTGGGGACCAGTCTCGACGAGCAGTACTTC. Translating gives CASSLLLGTSLDEQYF.